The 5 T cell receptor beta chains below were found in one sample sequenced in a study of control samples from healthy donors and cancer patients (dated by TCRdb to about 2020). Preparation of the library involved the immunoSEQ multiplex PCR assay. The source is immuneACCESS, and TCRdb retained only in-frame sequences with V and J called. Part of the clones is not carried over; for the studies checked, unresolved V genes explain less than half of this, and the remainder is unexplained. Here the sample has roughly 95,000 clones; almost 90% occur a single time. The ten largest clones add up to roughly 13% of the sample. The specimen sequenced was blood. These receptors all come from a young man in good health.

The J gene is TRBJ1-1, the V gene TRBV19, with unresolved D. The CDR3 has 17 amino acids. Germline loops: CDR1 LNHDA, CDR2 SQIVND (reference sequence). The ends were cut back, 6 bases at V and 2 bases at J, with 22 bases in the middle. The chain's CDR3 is CASSPDRIIWGNTEAFF. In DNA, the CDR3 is TGTGCCAGTAGCCCCGACCGTATAATTTGGGGAAACACTGAAGCTTTCTTT.

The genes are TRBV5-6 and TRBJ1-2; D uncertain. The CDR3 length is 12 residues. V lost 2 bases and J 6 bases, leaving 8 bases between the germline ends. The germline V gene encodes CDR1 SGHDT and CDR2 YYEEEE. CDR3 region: CASSFTFDGYTF. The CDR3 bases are TGTGCCAGCAGCTTCACATTCGATGGCTACACCTTC.

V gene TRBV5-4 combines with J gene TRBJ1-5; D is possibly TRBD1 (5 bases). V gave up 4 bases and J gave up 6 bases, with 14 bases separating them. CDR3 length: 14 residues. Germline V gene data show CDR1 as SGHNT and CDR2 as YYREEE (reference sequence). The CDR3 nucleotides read TGTGCCAGCAGCCGCGGTCAGGGCGGTCAGCCCCAGCATTTT. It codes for CASSRGQGGQPQHF.

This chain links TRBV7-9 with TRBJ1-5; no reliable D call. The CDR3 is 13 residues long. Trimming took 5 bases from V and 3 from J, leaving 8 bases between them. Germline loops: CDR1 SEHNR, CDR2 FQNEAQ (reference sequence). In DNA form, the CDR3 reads TGTGCCAGCAGCGGGGAGCACAATCAGCCCCAGCATTTT. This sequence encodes CASSGEHNQPQHF.

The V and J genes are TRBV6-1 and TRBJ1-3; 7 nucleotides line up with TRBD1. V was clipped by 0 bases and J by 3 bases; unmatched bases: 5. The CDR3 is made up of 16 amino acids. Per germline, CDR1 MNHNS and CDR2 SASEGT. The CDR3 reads CASSEAAGGYGNTIYF. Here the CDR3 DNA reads TGTGCCAGCAGTGAAGCGGCAGGGGGTTATGGAAACACCATATATTTT.